Below, 21 T cell receptor beta chains from the same sample are listed, as sequenced in a study of cytomegalovirus exposure and HLA in healthy donors. PCR amplification relied on 60 Vbeta primers (plus 13 Jbeta primers). Profiling relied on immunoSEQ multiplex PCR, and the TCRdb table lists in-frame clones only, not all of them. The repertoire consists of about 150,000 clones, with around four fifths occurring once and the leading ten covering under 1.5%. The sequenced sample was PBMCs. The receptors were gathered from a woman in her 30s in good health and CMV-seronegative.

For this clone: Germline is not matched at one junction end, which may reflect a read error. The chain couples TRBV5-1 to TRBJ2-6; D may be TRBD1 (5 bases). Germline CDR1 and CDR2: SGHRS and YFSETQ. The CDR3 has 14 residues. DNA for the CDR3: TGCGCCAGCAGCTTAACCGCTGGGGCCAACGGCCTGACTTTC. It is translated as CASSLTAGANGLTF.

The chain recombines TRBV7-9 with TRBJ2-1, with TRBD2 identical over 7 bases. Germline V gives CDR1 SEHNR, CDR2 FQNEAQ (reference sequence). The CDR3 is made up of 14 amino acids. The J segment lost 7 bases and the V segment lost 1 base, leaving 4 bases of the junction unmatched. The CDR3 DNA is TGTGCCAGCAGCTTAGTCGCGGGAGCAAATGAGCAGTTCTTC. It specifies CASSLVAGANEQFF.

The gene calls are TRBV2 and TRBJ2-7, with TRBD1 matching 7 bases. The germline gives CDR1 SNHLY, CDR2 FYNNEI. CDR3 length equals 13 residues. J was trimmed by 5 bases and V by 9 bases; bases with no gene match: 10. The CDR3 DNA reads as TGTGCCAGGCGTGCGACAGGGACCCACGAGCAGTACTTC. Amino acid sequence: CARRATGTHEQYF.

This chain uses TRBV11-3 with TRBJ1-6, with 9 bases aligning to TRBD1. Germline V gene data show CDR1 as SGHNT and CDR2 as YENEEA. V lost 5 bases, J lost 5 bases, and 1 base stayed unmatched. This CDR3 has 14 amino acids. CDR3 in DNA: TGTGCCAGCAGCGGACAGGGGAATAATTCACCCCTCCACTTT. It translates to CASSGQGNNSPLHF. Full variable domain (outside the CDR3, taken from reference TRBV11-3 and TRBJ1-6): EAGVVQSPRYKIIEKKQPVAFWCNPISGHNTLYWYLQNLGQGPELLIRYENEEAVDDSQLPKDRFSAERLKGVDSTLKIQPAELGDSAVYLCASSGQGNNSPLHFGNGTRLTVT.

J is TRBJ2-1 and V is TRBV9; 14 bases map to TRBD2. Losses at the gene ends were 0 bases for V and 10 bases for J; bases not matched to a gene: 3. CDR1 is SGDLS and CDR2 is YYNGEE in the germline V gene. This CDR3 is 15 amino acids long. CDR3 protein: CASSVATSGGVEQFF. CDR3 DNA sequence: TGTGCCAGCAGCGTAGCGACTAGCGGGGGGGTCGAGCAGTTCTTC.

This clone came up once. The chain combines TRBV18 with TRBJ1-5; 9 bases agree with TRBD1. CDR3 length equals 14 residues. J lost 5 bases, V lost 3 bases, and 2 bases had no gene match. CDR1 KGHSH and CDR2 LQKENI come from the germline V gene. The CDR3 region is CASSPRTGDQPQHF. The CDR3 coding sequence is TGTGCCAGCTCACCCCGGACAGGGGATCAGCCCCAGCATTTT. Filled out from reference TRBV18 and TRBJ1-5, the complete variable domain reads NAGVMQNPRHLVRRRGQEARLRCSPMKGHSHVYWYRQLPEEGLKFMVYLQKENIIDESGMPKERFSAEFPKEGPSILRIQQVVRGDSAAYFCASSPRTGDQPQHFGDGTRLSIL.

The chain combines TRBV1 with TRBJ1-2; TRBD1 is the table's D call and was not checked against the DNA. TRBV1 is tagged as a pseudogene. The CDR3 length is 15 residues. CDR3 amino acids: CTSSPNGTGGSGYTF. The CDR3 coding sequence is TGCACCAGCAGCCCAAACGGGACAGGGGGCTCTGGCTACACCTTC.

The CDR3 nucleotides are TGTGCCAGCTCACCTCGAGGGGGAGATTCACCCCTCCACTTT. Its protein product is CASSPRGGDSPLHF. The chain uses TRBV18 and TRBJ1-6, with a possible D match to TRBD1 (6 bases). The CDR3 is 14 residues long. The V end was cut by 3 bases, the J end by 8 bases, with 11 bases between. CDR1 is KGHSH, CDR2 LQKENI, per germline.

CDR3 DNA: TGTGCCAGCAGCTATCGGGACAGGGGGGATAATTCACCCCTCCACTTT. Translated: CASSYRDRGDNSPLHF. V is TRBV7-9 and J is TRBJ1-6; TRBD1 matches 11 bases. V was clipped by 4 bases and J by 5 bases; unmatched bases: 4. This CDR3 is built from 16 residues. From germline, CDR1 is SEHNR and CDR2 FQNEAQ (reference sequence). The full variable domain, rest sourced from reference TRBV7-9 and TRBJ1-6, is DTGVSQNPRHKITKRGQNVTFRCDPISEHNRLYWYRQTLGQGPEFLTYFQNEAQLEKSRLLSDRFSAERPKGSFSTLEIQRTEQGDSAMYLCASSYRDRGDNSPLHFGNGTRLTVT.

This chain connects TRBV9 to TRBJ2-5; the match to TRBD2 covers 7 bases. Unmatched junction bases numbered 8, after V lost 4 bases and J lost 2 bases. The germline CDR1 and CDR2 sequences are SGDLS and YYNGEE. CDR3 length: 15 residues. The CDR3 here is CASSPSGGRQETQYF. CDR3 in DNA: TGTGCCAGCAGCCCTTCGGGGGGACGGCAAGAGACCCAGTACTTC.

The rearrangement uses TRBV6-5 and TRBJ1-4; TRBD1 might be the D (6 bases). The V end was cut by 7 bases, the J end by 12 bases, with 18 bases between. CDR3 length: 13 amino acids. The V gene's germline CDR1 is MNHEY and CDR2 SVGAGI. The CDR3 reads CASKGGSWKELFF. The CDR3, as DNA: TGTGCCAGCAAGGGGGGGTCCTGGAAGGAACTGTTTTTT.

This sequence joins TRBV5-4 and TRBJ1-3, with D possibly being TRBD1 (5 bases). V was clipped by 0 bases and J by 5 bases, with 9 bases between them. Germline CDR1 is SGHNT and CDR2 is YYREEE (reference sequence). This CDR3 has 14 residues. The CDR3 loop reads CASSLGQSRNTIYF. Here the CDR3 DNA reads TGTGCCAGCAGCTTGGGACAGAGTCGAAACACCATATATTTT.

This clone was seen a handful of times. The chain joins TRBV29-1 to TRBJ1-2; 8 bases map to TRBD1. V lost 2 bases to trimming and J lost 3 bases; unmatched junction nucleotides: 2. CDR1 and CDR2 from the germline V gene are SQVTM and ANQGSEA. This CDR3 is 13 amino acids long. CDR3 nucleotides: TGCAGCGTTGAAACAGGGGGGGACTATGGCTACACCTTC. This translates into CSVETGGDYGYTF.

The gene calls are TRBV6-6 and TRBJ2-5; 7 bases fit TRBD2. Germline trimming cut 5 bases from V and 3 bases from J; bases unmatched to any gene: 12. Germline V gives CDR1 MNHNY, CDR2 SVGAGI (reference sequence). The CDR3 consists of 16 residues. The chain's CDR3 is CASSPTAGEPEETQYF. In DNA form, the CDR3 reads TGTGCCAGCAGTCCTACGGCGGGGGAACCAGAAGAGACCCAGTACTTC.

This sequence joins TRBV18 and TRBJ1-5, with D perhaps matching TRBD1 (6 bases). V lost 6 bases and J 7 bases, leaving 10 bases between the germline ends. The CDR3 contains 12 residues. From germline, CDR1 is KGHSH and CDR2 LQKENI. The CDR3 spells CASSPGQQPQHF. The CDR3 DNA sequence: TGTGCCAGCTCGCCCGGACAGCAGCCCCAGCATTTT. Supplemented by reference TRBV18 and TRBJ1-5, the full variable domain reads NAGVMQNPRHLVRRRGQEARLRCSPMKGHSHVYWYRQLPEEGLKFMVYLQKENIIDESGMPKERFSAEFPKEGPSILRIQQVVRGDSAAYFCASSPGQQPQHFGDGTRLSIL.

This clone has a single count. The chain employs TRBV7-2 and TRBJ2-4; the match to TRBD1 covers 8 bases. With 4 bases clipped from V and 1 base from J, the junction kept 3 bases outside the gene matches. CDR1 is SGHTA and CDR2 is FQGNSA in the germline V gene. CDR3 length equals 15 residues. In DNA, the CDR3 is TGTGCCAGCAGCTCAGGGGGCATTGCCAAAAACATTCAGTACTTC. Amino acid sequence: CASSSGGIAKNIQYF.

The chain has TRBV6-5 and TRBJ1-1, with TRBD1 as a possible D gene (6 bases). Germline CDR1 and CDR2: MNHEY and SVGAGI. V was shortened by 4 bases and J by 6 bases, with 12 bases between the two germline ends. CDR3 length: 13 amino acids. The CDR3 spells CASSSGQYPEAFF. In nucleotides, the CDR3 is TGTGCCAGCAGTTCGGGACAATATCCTGAAGCTTTCTTT.

The rearrangement uses TRBV11-2 and TRBJ1-1; tentatively, D is TRBD1 (5 bases). The germline gives CDR1 SGHAT, CDR2 FQNNGV. Trimming removed 8 bases at V and 0 bases at J, with 10 bases between. The CDR3 has 13 amino acids. As DNA, the CDR3 is TGTGCCAGCGCCCAGGGATTGAACACTGAAGCTTTCTTT. This sequence encodes CASAQGLNTEAFF.

The gene calls are TRBV30 and TRBJ1-5; a possible D gene is TRBD1 (5 bases). Trimming removed 0 bases at V and 4 bases at J, with 10 bases between. The CDR3 sequence is 14 residues long. Germline V CDR1 and CDR2: GTSNPN, SVGIG (reference sequence). The CDR3 DNA reads as TGTGCCTGGAGTGTAATGGGGGGGAATCAGCCCCAGCATTTT. It is translated as CAWSVMGGNQPQHF. The entire variable domain, with the rest obtained from reference TRBV30 and TRBJ1-5, is as follows: SQTIHQWPATLVQPVGSPLSLECTVEGTSNPNLYWYRQAAGRGLQLLFYSVGIGQISSEVPQNLSASRPQDRQFILSSKKLLLSDSGFYLCAWSVMGGNQPQHFGDGTRLSIL.

V gene TRBV27 combines with J gene TRBJ2-7; 11 bases align to TRBD1. Germline lookup yields CDR1 MNHEY and CDR2 SMNVEV (reference sequence). V lost 3 bases and J lost 2; bases outside the gene matches: 9. This CDR3 region has 17 residues. The CDR3 sequence is CASSFLTRDRGTYEQYF. The CDR3 nucleotides are TGTGCCAGCAGTTTCCTGACTCGGGACAGGGGGACCTACGAGCAGTACTTC.

The V gene is TRBV28, the J gene TRBJ1-5; perhaps TRBD1 as D (5 bases). This CDR3 spans 13 amino acids. The V and J ends lost 3 bases and 6 bases respectively, with 9 bases between them. From germline, CDR1 is MDHEN and CDR2 SYDVKM. This CDR3 is CASSLGGSQPQHF. CDR3 DNA sequence: TGTGCCAGCAGTTTGGGGGGTAGTCAGCCCCAGCATTTT.